The 9 T cell receptor beta chains below come from one sample, sequenced in a study of Ad26.COV2.S vaccination and SARS-CoV-2 variants. Treatment defined: about 20 received Ad26.COV2.S at low or high dose, single or two shots; 5 received placebo; per-sample allocation not given. Collection of the samples took place on day 63 after the first injection of vaccine or placebo. The table came from immunoSEQ multiplex PCR; TCRdb's copy has only in-frame clones and leaves some out. The repertoire holds approximately 360,000 clones, under 90% seen once, with almost 7.5% in the top ten. The specimen comprised peripheral blood, sampled in a trial of Ad26.COV2.S vaccine versus placebo. Every receptor here comes from a person between 18 and 65 years old who received the Ad26.COV2.S COVID-19 vaccine or a placebo.

The chain uses TRBV18 and TRBJ1-1; no clear D. The CDR3 is 14 residues long. The V gene lost 3 bases and the J gene lost 1 base, with 9 bases spanning the gap. Germline V gene sequence: CDR1 KGHSH, CDR2 LQKENI. The CDR3, as DNA: TGTGCCAGCTCACCCCTTCGGTGGAACACTGAAGCTTTCTTT. This translates into CASSPLRWNTEAFF.

The V gene is TRBV5-4, the J gene TRBJ2-6, with TRBD1 identical over 8 bases. Trimming removed 4 bases from V and 0 bases from J; junction bases left unmatched: 6. CDR3 length: 17 residues. In germline, CDR1 is SGHNT, CDR2 YYREEE (reference sequence). In nucleotides, the CDR3 is TGTGCCAGCAGCCGGTGGACAGGGACCTCTGGGGCCAACGTCCTGACTTTC. Residues: CASSRWTGTSGANVLTF.

This chain connects TRBV5-1 to TRBJ1-2; D uncertain. CDR1 and CDR2 from the germline V gene are SGHRS and YFSETQ. The V end lost 7 bases, the J end lost 4 bases, and 2 bases lay between the germline ends. This CDR3 has 9 amino acids. CDR3 loop: CASAYGYTF. Here the CDR3 DNA reads TGCGCCAGCGCCTATGGCTACACCTTC.

V usage is TRBV11-3 and J usage is TRBJ2-7; 12 bases are shared with TRBD2. Germline V gene lookup returns CDR1 SGHNT and CDR2 YENEEA. With V trimmed by 0 bases and J by 7 bases, 13 bases remained unmatched. The CDR3 totals 18 residues. The CDR3 region is CASSLDPELAGGSWEQYF. DNA of the CDR3: TGTGCCAGCAGCTTAGATCCCGAACTAGCGGGAGGATCTTGGGAGCAGTACTTC. The entire variable domain, with the rest obtained from reference TRBV11-3 and TRBJ2-7, is as follows: EAGVVQSPRYKIIEKKQPVAFWCNPISGHNTLYWYLQNLGQGPELLIRYENEEAVDDSQLPKDRFSAERLKGVDSTLKIQPAELGDSAVYLCASSLDPELAGGSWEQYFGPGTRLTVT.

The rearrangement joins TRBV11-3 to TRBJ2-2; 7 bases are shared with TRBD2. Losses at the gene ends were 4 bases for V and 7 bases for J; bases not matched to a gene: 12. CDR1 is SGHNT, CDR2 YENEEA, per germline. CDR3 size: 16 residues. The CDR3 bases are TGTGCCAGCAGCTCCCTTCGGGGCGGCGGGAGCGGGGAGCTGTTTTTT. It codes for CASSSLRGGGSGELFF.

The chain is built from TRBV12-3 or TRBV12-4 and TRBJ1-3, with D possibly TRBD1 on 5 matching bases. The V end was cut by 2 bases, the J end by 4 bases, with 6 bases between. The CDR3 extends over 13 amino acids. The CDR3 loop is CASSLWGGNTIYF. The CDR3 DNA reads as TGTGCCAGCAGTTTATGGGGCGGAAACACCATATATTTT.

The rearrangement uses TRBV10-3 and TRBJ1-2, with D possibly matching TRBD1 (6 bases). Germline-derived CDR1 and CDR2 are ENHRY and SYGVKD. With 0 bases removed from V and 3 bases from J, the gap between germline ends came to 14 bases. This CDR3 comprises 16 residues. The CDR3 sequence is CAISESITGRDYGYTF. The DNA of the CDR3 is TGTGCCATCAGTGAGTCGATTACAGGGAGAGACTATGGCTACACCTTC.

The chain links TRBV3-1 (or the pseudogene TRBV3-2) to TRBJ1-6, with D possibly being TRBD1 (6 bases). The CDR3 has 13 residues. CDR1 and CDR2 from the germline V gene are LGHDT and YNNKEL (reference sequence). Trimming removed 10 bases at V and 4 bases at J, with 11 bases between. The CDR3 sequence is CAIGQIYNSPLHF. The CDR3, as DNA: TGTGCCATCGGACAGATATATAATTCACCCCTCCACTTT.

The rearrangement uses TRBV4-1 and TRBJ1-6; possibly TRBD1 for D (5 bases). Germline loops: CDR1 MGHRA, CDR2 YSYEKL. V lost 3 bases, J lost 3 bases, and 12 bases lay in between. This CDR3 has 16 amino acids. Written as DNA, the CDR3 is TGCGCCAGCAGCCAGGGGGAGGGGCTCTATAATTCACCCCTCCACTTT. It specifies CASSQGEGLYNSPLHF.